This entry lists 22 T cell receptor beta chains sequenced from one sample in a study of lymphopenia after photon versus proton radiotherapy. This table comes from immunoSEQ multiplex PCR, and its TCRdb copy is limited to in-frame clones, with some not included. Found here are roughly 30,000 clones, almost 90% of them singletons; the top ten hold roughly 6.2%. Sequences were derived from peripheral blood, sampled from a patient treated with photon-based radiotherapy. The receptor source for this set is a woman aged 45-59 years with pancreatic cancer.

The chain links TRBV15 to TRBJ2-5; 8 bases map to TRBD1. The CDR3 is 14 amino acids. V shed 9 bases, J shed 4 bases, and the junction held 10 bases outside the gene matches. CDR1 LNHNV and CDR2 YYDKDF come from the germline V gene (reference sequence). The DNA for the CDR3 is TGTGCCACAAAAGCCGGGACAGGTCTAGAGACCCAGTACTTC. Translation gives CATKAGTGLETQYF. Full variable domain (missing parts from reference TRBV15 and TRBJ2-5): DAMVIQNPRYQVTQFGKPVTLSCSQTLNHNVMYWYQQKSSQAPKLLFHYYDKDFNNEADTPDNFQSRRPNTSFCFLDIRSPGLGDTAMYLCATKAGTGLETQYFGPGTRLLVL.

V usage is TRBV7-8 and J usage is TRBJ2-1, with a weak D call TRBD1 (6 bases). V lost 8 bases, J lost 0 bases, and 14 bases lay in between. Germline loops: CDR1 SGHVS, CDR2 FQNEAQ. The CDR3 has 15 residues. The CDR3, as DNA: TGTGCCAGCCATGTTCAGGGGTACTCCTACAATGAGCAGTTCTTC. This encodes CASHVQGYSYNEQFF. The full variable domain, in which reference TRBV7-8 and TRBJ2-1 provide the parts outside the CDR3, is GAGVSQSPRYKVAKRGQDVALRCDPISGHVSLFWYQQALGQGPEFLTYFQNEAQLDKSGLPSDRFFAERPEGSVSTLKIQRTQQEDSAVYLCASHVQGYSYNEQFFGPGTRLTVL.

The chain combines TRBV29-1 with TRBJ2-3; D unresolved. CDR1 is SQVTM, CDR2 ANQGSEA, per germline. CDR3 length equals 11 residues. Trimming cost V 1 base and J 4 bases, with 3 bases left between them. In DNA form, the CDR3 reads TGCAGCGTTGAAGGACCAGATACGCAGTATTTT. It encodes CSVEGPDTQYF.

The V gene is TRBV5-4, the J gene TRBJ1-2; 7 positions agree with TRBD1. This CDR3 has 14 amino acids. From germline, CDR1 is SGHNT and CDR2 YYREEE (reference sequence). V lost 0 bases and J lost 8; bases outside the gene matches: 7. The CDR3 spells CASSLGQGMGGYTF. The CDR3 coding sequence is TGTGCCAGCAGCTTGGGACAGGGAATGGGCGGCTACACCTTC.

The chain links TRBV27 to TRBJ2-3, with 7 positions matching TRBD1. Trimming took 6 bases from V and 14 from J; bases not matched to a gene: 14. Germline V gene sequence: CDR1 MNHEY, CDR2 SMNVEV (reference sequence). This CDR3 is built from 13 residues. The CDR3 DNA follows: TGTGCCAGCAGCCAAACGTCGGACAGGACGAGGTATTTT. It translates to CASSQTSDRTRYF.

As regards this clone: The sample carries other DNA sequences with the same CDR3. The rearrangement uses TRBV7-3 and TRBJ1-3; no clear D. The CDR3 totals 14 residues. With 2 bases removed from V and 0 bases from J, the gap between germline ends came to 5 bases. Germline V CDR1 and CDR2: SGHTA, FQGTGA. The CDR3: CASSLFGSGNTIYF. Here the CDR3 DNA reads TGTGCCAGCAGCTTATTCGGCTCTGGAAACACCATATATTTT.

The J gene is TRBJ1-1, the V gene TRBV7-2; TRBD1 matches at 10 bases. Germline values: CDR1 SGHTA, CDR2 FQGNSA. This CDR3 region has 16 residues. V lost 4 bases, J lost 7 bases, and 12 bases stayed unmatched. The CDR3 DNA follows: TGTGCCAGCAGCTACCCCTCCGGGACAGGGGTGTATGAAGCTTTCTTT. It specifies CASSYPSGTGVYEAFF.

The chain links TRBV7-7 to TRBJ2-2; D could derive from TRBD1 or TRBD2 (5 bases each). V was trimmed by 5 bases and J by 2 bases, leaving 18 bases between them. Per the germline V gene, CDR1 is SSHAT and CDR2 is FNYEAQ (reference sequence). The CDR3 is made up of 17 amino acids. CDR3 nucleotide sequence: TGTGCCAGCAGCCCCACCGGGACGCTAAGTAACACCGGGGAGCTGTTTTTT. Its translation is CASSPTGTLSNTGELFF. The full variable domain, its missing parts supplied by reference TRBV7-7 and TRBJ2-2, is GAGVSQSPRYKVTKRGQDVTLRCDPISSHATLYWYQQALGQGPEFLTYFNYEAQPDKSGLPSDRFSAERPEGSISTLTIQRTEQRDSAMYRCASSPTGTLSNTGELFFGEGSRLTVL.

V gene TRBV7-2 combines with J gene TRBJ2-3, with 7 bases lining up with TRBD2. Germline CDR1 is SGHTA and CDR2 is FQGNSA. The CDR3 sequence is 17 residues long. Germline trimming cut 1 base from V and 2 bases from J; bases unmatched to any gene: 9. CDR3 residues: CASSLEASGGSTDTQYF. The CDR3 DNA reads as TGTGCCAGCAGCTTAGAGGCTAGCGGAGGTTCCACAGATACGCAGTATTTT.

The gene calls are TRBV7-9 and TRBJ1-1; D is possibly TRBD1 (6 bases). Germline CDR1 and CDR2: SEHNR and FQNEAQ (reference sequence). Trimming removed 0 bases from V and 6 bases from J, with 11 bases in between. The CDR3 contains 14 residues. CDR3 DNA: TGTGCCAGCAGCTTAGCGGCAGGGGAGTCTGAAGCTTTCTTT. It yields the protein CASSLAAGESEAFF.

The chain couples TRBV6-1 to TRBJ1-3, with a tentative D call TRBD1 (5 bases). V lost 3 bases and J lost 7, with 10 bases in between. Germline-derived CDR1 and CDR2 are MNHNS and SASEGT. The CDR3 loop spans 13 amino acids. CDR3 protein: CASSERGSNTIYF. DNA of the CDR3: TGTGCCAGCAGTGAGAGGGGTTCTAACACCATATATTTT.

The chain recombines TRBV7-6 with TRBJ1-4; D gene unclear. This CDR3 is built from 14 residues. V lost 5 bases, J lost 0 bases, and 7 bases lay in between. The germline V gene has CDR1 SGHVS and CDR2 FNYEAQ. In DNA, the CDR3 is TGTGCCAGCAGCCTCATACCAACTAATGAAAAACTGTTTTTT. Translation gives CASSLIPTNEKLFF.

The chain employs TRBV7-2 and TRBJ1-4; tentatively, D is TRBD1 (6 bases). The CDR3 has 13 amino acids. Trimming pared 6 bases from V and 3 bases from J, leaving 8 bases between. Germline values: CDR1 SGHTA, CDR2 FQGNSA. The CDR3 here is CASRAGANEKLFF. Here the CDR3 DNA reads TGTGCCAGCAGGGCAGGGGCTAATGAAAAACTGTTTTTT.

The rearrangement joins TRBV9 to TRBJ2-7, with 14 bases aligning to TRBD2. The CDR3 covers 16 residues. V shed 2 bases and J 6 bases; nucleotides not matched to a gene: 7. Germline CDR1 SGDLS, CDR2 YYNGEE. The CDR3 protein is CASSVGTSGSMSEQYF. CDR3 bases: TGTGCCAGCAGCGTGGGGACTAGCGGGAGTATGAGCGAGCAGTACTTC.

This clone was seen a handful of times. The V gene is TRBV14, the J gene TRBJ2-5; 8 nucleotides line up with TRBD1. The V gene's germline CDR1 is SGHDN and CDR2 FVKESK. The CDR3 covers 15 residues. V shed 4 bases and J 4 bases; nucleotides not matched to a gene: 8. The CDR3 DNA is TGTGCCAGCAGCCGCCAGACAGGGGACGGAGAGACCCAGTACTTC. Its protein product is CASSRQTGDGETQYF. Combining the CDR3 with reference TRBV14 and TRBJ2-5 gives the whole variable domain EAGVTQFPSHSVIEKGQTVTLRCDPISGHDNLYWYRRVMGKEIKFLLHFVKESKQDESGMPNNRFLAERTGGTYSTLKVQPAELEDSGVYFCASSRQTGDGETQYFGPGTRLLVL.

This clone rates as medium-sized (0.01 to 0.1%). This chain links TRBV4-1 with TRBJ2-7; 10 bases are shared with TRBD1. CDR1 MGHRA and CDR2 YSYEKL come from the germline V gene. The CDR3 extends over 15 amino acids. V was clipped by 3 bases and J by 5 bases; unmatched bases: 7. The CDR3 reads CASSQMGQGLDEQYF. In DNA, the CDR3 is TGCGCCAGCAGCCAGATGGGACAGGGGCTCGACGAGCAGTACTTC.

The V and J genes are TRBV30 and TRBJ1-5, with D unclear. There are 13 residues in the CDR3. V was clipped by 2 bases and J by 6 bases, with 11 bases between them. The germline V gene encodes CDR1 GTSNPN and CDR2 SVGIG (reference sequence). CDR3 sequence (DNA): TGTGCCTGGAGTATCGGAGGGAGTCAGCCCCAGCATTTT. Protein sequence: CAWSIGGSQPQHF.

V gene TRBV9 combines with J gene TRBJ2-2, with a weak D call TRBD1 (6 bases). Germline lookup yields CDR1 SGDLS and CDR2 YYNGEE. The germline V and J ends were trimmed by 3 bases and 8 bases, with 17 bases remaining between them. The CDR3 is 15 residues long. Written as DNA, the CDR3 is TGTGCCAGCAGCGGTTACAGGGAGCAGGAAGGGGAGCTGTTTTTT. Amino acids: CASSGYREQEGELFF.

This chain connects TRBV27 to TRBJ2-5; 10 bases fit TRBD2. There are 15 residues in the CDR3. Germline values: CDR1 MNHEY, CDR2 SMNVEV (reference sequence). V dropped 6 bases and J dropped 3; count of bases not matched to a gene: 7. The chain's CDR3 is CASRKREGGKETQYF. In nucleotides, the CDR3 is TGTGCCAGCAGAAAGCGGGAGGGGGGTAAAGAGACCCAGTACTTC.

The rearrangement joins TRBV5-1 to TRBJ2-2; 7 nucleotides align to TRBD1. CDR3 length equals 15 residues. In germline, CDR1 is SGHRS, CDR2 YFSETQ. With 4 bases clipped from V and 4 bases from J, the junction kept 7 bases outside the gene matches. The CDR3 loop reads CASSPVGQPTGELFF. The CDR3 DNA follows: TGCGCCAGCAGCCCGGTGGGACAGCCCACCGGGGAGCTGTTTTTT.

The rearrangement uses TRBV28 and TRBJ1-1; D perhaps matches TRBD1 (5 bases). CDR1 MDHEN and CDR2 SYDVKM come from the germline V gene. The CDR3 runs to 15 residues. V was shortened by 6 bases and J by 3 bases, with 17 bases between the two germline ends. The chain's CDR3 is CASSSSRGPDTEAFF. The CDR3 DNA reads TGTGCCAGCAGCTCGAGTAGGGGCCCAGACACTGAAGCTTTCTTT.

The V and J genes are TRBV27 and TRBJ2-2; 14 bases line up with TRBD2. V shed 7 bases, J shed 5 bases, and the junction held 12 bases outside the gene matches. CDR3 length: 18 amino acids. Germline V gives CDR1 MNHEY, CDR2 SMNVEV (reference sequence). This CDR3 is CASTGGTSGSFWTGELFF. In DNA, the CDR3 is TGTGCCAGCACCGGAGGGACTAGCGGGAGTTTTTGGACCGGGGAGCTGTTTTTT.